This T cell receptor beta chain was identified in a study of human T cells and chemical hapten exposure. Germline values: CDR1 MNHEY, CDR2 SMNVEV (reference sequence). Trimming cost V 5 bases and J 5 bases, with 18 bases left between them. The CDR3 contains 15 residues. TCRdb re-derived calls from the RACE reads in MiXCR, one entry per CDR3 protein. The sample records tens of thousands of distinct CDR3 sequences, about 15% being singletons. The time point here: pre-sensitization, week 0. Treatment reported: therapeutic diphenylcyclopropenone sensitization with weekly scalp DPC. V and J are TRBV27 and TRBJ1-2, with no clear D. Sequenced here: whole blood, sampled in connection with sensitization to the hapten diphenylcyclopropenone (DPC). The TCR comes from a woman aged 45-59 years with alopecia areata. Some clones in this sample may be carry-over from other donors' samples. The CDR3 here is CASSPSWTEAYGYTF. For the CDR3, the DNA is TGTGCCAGCAGTCCCTCATGGACGGAAGCTTATGGCTACACCTTC.